These T cell receptor beta chains were read from a single sample in a study of blood T cell repertoires in COVID-19. Profiled with immunoSEQ multiplex PCR; TCRdb holds only in-frame clones, not every one. Among about 74,000 clones listed, around 86% were seen once. Specimen: peripheral blood. These receptors were taken from a woman aged 80 or over with active or convalescent COVID-19. CDR3s include the opening cysteine and the closing phenylalanine or tryptophan. Each record gives: D gene, V gene, J gene, clone size, CDR3 protein, CDR3 DNA. A D gene is named only where the DNA matches it firmly. The size field is filled for only some rows; it gives once, few, many or a size class.

>TRBD2|TRBV3-1/TRBV3-2|TRBJ2-5|NA
CASSQDPDAVSGGQETQYF
TGTGCCAGCAGCCAAGATCCAGACGCCGTAAGCGGGGGGCAAGAGACCCAGTACTTC
>NA|TRBV9|TRBJ2-3|NA
CASSFSSTDTQYF
TGTGCCAGCAGCTTTTCGTCTACAGATACGCAGTATTTT
>TRBD2|TRBV7-2|TRBJ2-6|NA
CASSLVAGASGANVLTF
TGTGCCAGCAGCTTAGTAGCGGGGGCCTCTGGGGCCAACGTCCTGACTTTC
>NA|TRBV7-2|TRBJ2-7|NA
CASNPGSGSYEQYF
TGTGCCAGCAACCCCGGGTCCGGATCCTACGAGCAGTACTTC
>NA|TRBV3-1/TRBV3-2|TRBJ1-5|NA
CASSQQNQPQHF
TGTGCCAGCAGCCAACAAAATCAGCCCCAGCATTTT
>NA|TRBV18|TRBJ1-2|NA
CASSPEEIPYGYTF
TGTGCCAGCTCACCAGAGGAGATTCCCTATGGCTACACCTTC
>NA|TRBV7-2|TRBJ1-2|few
CASSATGWLAGYTF
TGTGCCAGCAGCGCTACAGGCTGGCTGGCTGGCTACACCTTC
>NA|TRBV28|TRBJ2-3|NA
CASSLPGTTDTQYF
TGTGCCAGCAGTTTACCGGGAACCACAGATACGCAGTATTTT
>TRBD1|TRBV2|TRBJ2-2|NA
CASRADRGNTGELFF
TGTGCCAGCAGAGCCGACAGGGGGAACACCGGGGAGCTGTTTTTT
>NA|TRBV11-2|TRBJ2-7|NA
CASSSAWGDEQYF
TGTGCCAGCAGCTCGGCGTGGGGGGACGAGCAGTACTTC
>TRBD1|TRBV6-2/TRBV6-3|TRBJ2-7|few
CASSYLLGTGVPYEQYF
TGTGCCAGCAGTTACTTGTTGGGGACAGGAGTTCCCTACGAGCAGTACTTC
>TRBD1|TRBV5-1|TRBJ2-7|NA
CASSNPGQDFSYEQYF
TGCGCCAGCAGCAATCCGGGACAGGATTTCTCCTACGAGCAGTACTTC
>NA|TRBV10-3|TRBJ1-1|NA
CAISQGYTEAFF
TGTGCCATCAGTCAGGGATACACTGAAGCTTTCTTT
>NA|TRBV5-1|TRBJ2-5|NA
CASSLVGGATETQYF
TGCGCCAGCAGCTTGGTTGGGGGCGCTACAGAGACCCAGTACTTC
>TRBD1|TRBV10-3|TRBJ2-7|NA
CAISESHRGQGSYEQYF
TGTGCCATCAGTGAGTCTCATCGCGGACAGGGGTCCTACGAGCAGTACTTC
>NA|TRBV7-7|TRBJ2-7|NA
CASSPAPGGEQYF
TGTGCTAGCAGCCCCGCACCCGGAGGCGAGCAGTACTTC
>TRBD2|TRBV6-5|TRBJ2-7|NA
CAIAGGPYEQYF
TGTGCCATTGCGGGGGGTCCCTACGAGCAGTACTTC
>TRBD1|TRBV5-6|TRBJ2-7|NA
CASSRTGPYEQYF
TGTGCCAGCAGCCGGACAGGGCCCTACGAGCAGTACTTC
>NA|TRBV7-2|TRBJ2-5|NA
CASSPTRGDGAETQYF
TGTGCCAGCAGCCCGACCAGGGGCGACGGGGCAGAGACCCAGTACTTC
>NA|TRBV28|TRBJ2-2|NA
CASGQLNTGELFF
TGTGCCAGCGGGCAGCTGAACACCGGGGAGCTGTTTTTT
>TRBD1|TRBV5-6|TRBJ2-5|NA
CASSLADRVQETQYF
TGTGCCAGCAGCTTGGCCGACAGGGTACAAGAGACCCAGTACTTC
>TRBD1|TRBV6-1|TRBJ1-2|NA
CASSERTGVAGYTF
TGTGCCAGCAGTGAAAGGACAGGGGTCGCTGGCTACACCTTC
>NA|TRBV30|TRBJ1-2|NA
CAWSLRGNYGYTF
TGTGCCTGGTCCCTCAGGGGTAACTATGGCTACACCTTC
>TRBD1|TRBV18|TRBJ2-3|NA
CASSPTGTGADTQYF
TGTGCCAGCTCACCCACCGGGACAGGGGCAGATACGCAGTATTTT
>TRBD1|TRBV4-2|TRBJ1-2|NA
CASSQDEGPGGSYTF
TGTGCCAGCAGCCAAGATGAAGGGCCAGGGGGAAGTTACACCTTC
>TRBD2|TRBV28|TRBJ2-3|NA
CASASGGRTDTQYF
TGTGCCAGCGCTAGCGGAGGTCGCACAGATACGCAGTATTTT
>TRBD2|TRBV4-3|TRBJ2-7|NA
CASSQARGDRYEQYF
TGCGCCAGCAGCCAAGCCCGGGGGGACCGATACGAGCAGTACTTC
>NA|TRBV5-4|TRBJ1-4|NA
CASSLQGQLATNEKLFF
TGTGCCAGCAGCTTGCAAGGACAGCTTGCAACTAATGAAAAACTGTTTTTT
>TRBD1|TRBV9|TRBJ2-3|NA
CASSAGQADTDTQYF
TGTGCCAGCAGCGCCGGACAGGCTGACACAGATACGCAGTATTTT
>TRBD1|TRBV27|TRBJ2-6|NA
CASSLYGGTTGDGSGANVLTF
TGTGCCAGCAGTTTATATGGTGGGACGACAGGGGACGGCTCTGGGGCCAACGTCCTGACTTTC
>NA|TRBV19|TRBJ1-5|NA
CASSSGWGNQPQHF
TGTGCCAGTAGTTCGGGATGGGGCAATCAGCCCCAGCATTTT
>NA|TRBV15|TRBJ1-2|few
CATSREFGTGNGYTF
TGTGCCACCAGCAGAGAATTTGGAACAGGGAATGGCTACACCTTC
>TRBD2|TRBV19|TRBJ2-1|once
CASSIQRDLSSYNEQFF
TGTGCCAGTAGTATACAGCGGGACCTCAGCTCCTACAATGAGCAGTTCTTC
>NA|TRBV5-6|TRBJ2-5|NA
CASSQGPSKGETQYF
TGTGCCAGCAGCCAGGGCCCAAGTAAGGGCGAGACCCAGTACTTC
>NA|TRBV12-3/TRBV12-4|TRBJ1-2|NA
CASTLRTRATF
TGTGCCAGCACCCTACGGACACGGGCCACCTTC
>TRBD1|TRBV19|TRBJ2-7|NA
CASSMLRDRNSYEQYF
TGTGCCAGTAGTATGCTCCGGGACAGGAACTCCTACGAGCAGTACTTC
>NA|TRBV7-9|TRBJ2-3|NA
CASSRWVAGGDTQYF
TGTGCCAGCAGCCGGTGGGTAGCTGGAGGAGATACGCAGTATTTT
>NA|TRBV15|TRBJ2-7|NA
CATSRDRGTYEQYF
TGTGCCACCAGCAGAGATAGGGGGACCTACGAGCAGTACTTC
>TRBD1|TRBV30|TRBJ2-7|NA
CAWSAGQSGEQYF
TGTGCCTGGAGTGCGGGACAGAGTGGCGAGCAGTACTTC
>NA|TRBV18|TRBJ2-3|NA
CASSPSDTYTDTQYF
TGTGCCAGCTCACCATCGGACACATACACAGATACGCAGTATTTT
>TRBD1|TRBV7-2|TRBJ2-7|NA
CASSLGQGEAYEQYF
TGTGCCAGCAGCTTAGGGCAGGGGGAAGCCTACGAGCAGTACTTC
>NA|TRBV24-1|TRBJ2-6|NA
CATSVTGANVLTF
TGTGCCACCAGTGTAACTGGGGCCAACGTCCTGACTTTC
>NA|TRBV5-8|TRBJ2-1|NA
CAENPGTTNNEQFF
TGTGCCGAAAATCCCGGGACAACCAACAATGAGCAGTTCTTC
>NA|TRBV10-2|TRBJ1-1|many
CAAYSVNTEAFF
TGCGCCGCCTATTCGGTCAACACTGAAGCTTTCTTT
>NA|TRBV5-1|TRBJ2-3|NA
CASSWGVGGAPDTQYF
TGCGCCAGCAGCTGGGGTGTTGGGGGGGCACCAGATACGCAGTATTTT
>NA|TRBV7-9|TRBJ1-1|NA
CASSVSTTGTEAFF
TGTGCCAGCAGCGTATCTACCACAGGGACTGAAGCTTTCTTT
>NA|TRBV5-8|TRBJ2-7|NA
CAGGLGSYEQYF
TGTGCCGGAGGGCTGGGGTCCTACGAGCAGTACTTC
>NA|TRBV7-9|TRBJ1-1|NA
CASSLGMVNTEAFF
TGTGCCAGCAGCCTGGGCATGGTGAACACTGAAGCTTTCTTT
>NA|TRBV9|TRBJ2-3|few
CASSVWGRIVDTQYF
TGTGCCAGCAGCGTTTGGGGCAGGATTGTAGATACGCAGTATTTT
>NA|TRBV27|TRBJ2-2|NA
CASLKSGSGHSNTGELFF
TGTGCCAGCCTTAAGAGCGGTAGTGGGCATTCGAACACCGGGGAGCTGTTTTTT
>NA|TRBV5-1|TRBJ1-4|NA
CASSLRGGGLNEKLFF
TGCGCCAGCAGCTTGAGGGGAGGCGGACTCAATGAAAAACTGTTTTTT